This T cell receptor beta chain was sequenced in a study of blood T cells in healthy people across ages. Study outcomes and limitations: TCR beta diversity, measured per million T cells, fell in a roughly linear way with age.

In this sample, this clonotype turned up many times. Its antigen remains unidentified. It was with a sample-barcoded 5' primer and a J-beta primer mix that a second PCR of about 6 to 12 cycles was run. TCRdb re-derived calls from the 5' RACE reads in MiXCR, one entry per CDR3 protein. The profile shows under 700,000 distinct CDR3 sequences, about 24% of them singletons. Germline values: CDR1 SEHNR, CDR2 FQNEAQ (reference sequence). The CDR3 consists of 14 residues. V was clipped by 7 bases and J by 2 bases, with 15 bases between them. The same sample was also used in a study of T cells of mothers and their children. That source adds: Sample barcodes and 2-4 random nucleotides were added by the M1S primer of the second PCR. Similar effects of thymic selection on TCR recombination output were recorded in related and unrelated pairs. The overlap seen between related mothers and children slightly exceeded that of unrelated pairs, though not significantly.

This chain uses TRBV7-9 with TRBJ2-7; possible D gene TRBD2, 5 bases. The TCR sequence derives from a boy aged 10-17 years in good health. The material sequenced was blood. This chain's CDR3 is CASTREVGPYEQYF. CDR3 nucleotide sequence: TGTGCCAGCACCCGGGAAGTTGGTCCCTACGAGCAGTACTTC. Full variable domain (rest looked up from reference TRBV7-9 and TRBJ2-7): DTGVSQNPRHKITKRGQNVTFRCDPISEHNRLYWYRQTLGQGPEFLTYFQNEAQLEKSRLLSDRFSAERPKGSFSTLEIQRTEQGDSAMYLCASTREVGPYEQYFGPGTRLTVT.